This T cell receptor beta chain was sequenced for a study of cytomegalovirus exposure and HLA in healthy donors (dated by TCRdb to 2016 to 2017). A note on the overall study: An earlier analysis of under 600 of the donors reported 250 to 350 Gb of sequence data and roughly 100 million unique TCR beta sequences from around 200 million T cells. An early release covering over 500 HLA-typed donors comprised approximately 290 gigabases of sequencing data and around 85 million unique TCR sequences. Of the 350 to 450 genotyped donors, more than 75% were placed in the genetic ancestry cluster associated with self-reported Caucasian donors. The aim of the study was to test whether cataloging public T cell receptors could identify signatures of past pathogen exposure. Using immunosequencing, the study profiled T cell repertoires from 550 to 750 subjects and related those repertoires to cytomegalovirus serostatus. In addition to the first cohort of about 650 subjects, a separate validation cohort of some 120 different subjects was used. To predict cytomegalovirus infection status, the study combined high-throughput TCR immunosequencing, statistical association of individual TCRs with disease status, and machine learning. A later analysis re-analyzed previously published TCR beta repertoires from 650 to 800 donors and added high-resolution HLA genotyping to study TCR occurrence patterns. Rather than drawing on any new phenotypic data, the later analysis identified candidate immune exposures from TCR beta sequences and the way those sequences occurred across donors. To decide whether each TCR beta V gene segment behaved as functional or pseudogenic, an earlier analysis of nearly 600 of the donors relied on high-throughput TCR beta sequencing. Donor age, sex, ethnicity and CMV serostatus were compiled together with the repertoire data. In a later genetic analysis, genome-wide SNP genotypes for about three fifths of the roughly 670 donors were used, and that subset was treated as a discovery cohort. All discovery cohort repertoires had been generated using a single sequencing platform. HLA typing included class I and class II loci at four-digit resolution. Typing coverage varied by locus: 629-630 donors for A, B, C, DRB1 and DQB1; approximately 520 for DQA1; more than 600 for DPA1; approximately 470 for DPB1. Five DR-DQ haplotypes were treated as single units for association and clustering because of strong linkage in the cohort. Among some 410 genotyped donors of the cohort, an average of about 240,000 unique TCR beta nucleotide sequences were sequenced per donor, 15% to 20% of them non-productive. Broader findings and caveats from the paper: Linkage disequilibrium might explain the correlated functional status among segregating V segments, but an unknown experimental factor could not be ruled out. The 87-base-pair reads could not distinguish some IMGT-functional V segments, including TRBV6-2 and TRBV6-3, so those segments were excluded. In vitro tests confirmed that a few of the cytomegalovirus-associated TCR beta chains recognize cytomegalovirus antigens. Across donors, most TCR sequences were observed very rarely, whereas some public TCRs were present in many individuals. The study gave a list of 150 to 200 TCR beta chains associated with cytomegalovirus. A later analysis found that TCR association rates varied across HLA loci, with DRB1 alleles showing the most associated TCRs and HLA-C alleles the fewest. In an earlier analysis of approximately 600 of the donors, most TCR beta V segments were observed in productive rearrangements about 90% or about 30% of the time, broadly matching IMGT annotations. A cluster of highly shared sequence variants was judged likely to represent a technical artifact of the sequencing pipeline. CMV serostatus was the only immune exposure information available for the cohort. A later analysis found that HLA-associated TCR beta chains were more clonally expanded and had lower generation probabilities than equally common non-associated chains. V-gene and J-gene trimming of TCR beta chains was associated with a missense DCLRE1C variant in a later genetic analysis, and the association was replicated in an independent cohort. The authors suggested that the approach could potentially be extended to other disease states and immunological phenotypes. Approximately 16 rarely observed V segments, including chromosome 9 orphons, were excluded from the earlier analysis of about 600 of the donors because counts were too low. This cohort had only TCR beta chains sequenced, and the lack of alpha or paired-chain data limited which features could be detected. Because HLA typing was missing for some donors at each locus, association tests included only the typed subset. A further reported finding was that TCR beta sequences accurately predicted the HLA-A and HLA-B alleles for most subjects in the first cohort. In a later analysis, several top co-occurrence clusters were reported to appear linked to parvovirus B19, influenza, CMV and Epstein-Barr virus. In a later genetic analysis, fewer N-insertions in productive TCRs were reported among donors in an Asian-associated ancestry cluster than the roughly 700-donor mean. The classifier was reported to diagnose cytomegalovirus status with high specificity and sensitivity in both the original cohort and the validation cohort. Roughly uniform sequencing depth across donors was assumed in presence/absence analyses, although this assumption may not hold. A later analysis found that most CMV-associated TCR beta chains appeared HLA-restricted, with HLA associations seemingly driven largely by CMV exposure. Strong co-occurrence of HLA alleles, especially DR and DQ, made assigning TCR associations to individual alleles difficult. Specific HLA alleles were associated with roughly 16,000 TCR beta sequences at a false discovery rate of 0.05 in a later analysis.

The CDR3 contains 18 residues, cysteine and phenylalanine counted. Only the CDR3 region is kept as DNA, spanning 54 bases read in frame from base 1. From a lookup of the germline V gene, CDR1 and CDR2 are SGHVS and FQNEAQ. Trimming leaves V shorter by 4 bases and J shorter by 2 bases, with the junction holding 8 bases beyond the gene matches. The library was built by means of the immunoSEQ multiplex PCR assay. The multiplex PCR relied on a mix of 60 forward primers for TCR Vbeta segments and 13 reverse primers for TCR Jbeta segments. The CDR3 region of rearranged TCR beta genes was amplified from genomic DNA by a multiplex PCR assay. Amplified TCR beta libraries were sequenced as 87-base-pair reads on the Illumina HiSeq System. Per the authors' processing: Across the 600 to 700 repertoires, a later analysis counted tens of millions of unique TCR beta chains, around 11 million of which were shared by at least two donors. To remove PCR and sequencing errors, raw reads were error-corrected and collapsed into unique sequences using a nearest-neighbor algorithm that merged closely related sequences. CDR3 sequences were aligned to IMGT reference sequences to assign V, D and J gene segments. For a sequence to be retained, at least a six-nucleotide match to both a V gene segment and a J gene segment was required. Rearrangements were called productive when the CDR3 lacked stop codons and stayed in frame with V and J; all others were non-productive. Following IMGT convention, CDR3 was defined as the stretch from the second conserved V-encoded cysteine up to the conserved J-encoded phenylalanine. In an earlier analysis of roughly 580 of the donors, sequences lacking an unambiguous match to a single V gene segment were excluded. An earlier analysis of almost 600 of the donors classified V segments as functional when productive rearrangements were above 56.7% and as segregating when the standard deviation between donors was above 5%. A statistical classification framework was built for diagnosing cytomegalovirus status from the catalog of TCR beta chain sequences. V and J gene assignment, in a later analysis, came from comparing TCR nucleotide sequences with IMGT/GENE-DB human TR gene sequences. The TCRdist pipeline was used in a later analysis to assign CDR3 sequences and most-parsimonious VDJ recombination scenarios. In a later analysis, each TCR beta chain was defined by its CDR3 amino acid sequence together with its V-gene family, and reads without a unique V-gene family were excluded. In a later analysis, 500 to 650 highly shared, low-generation-probability nucleotide sequences were removed to address suspected cross-contamination and a sequencing artifact. For each public chain, a later analysis derived a clonal expansion index from normalized ranks of inferred template counts within each repertoire. A later analysis computed generation probabilities with a VDJ recombination model fitted to out-of-frame rearrangements, and checked the results against IGoR. A later analysis scored TCR-TCR, TCR-HLA and TCR-CMV co-occurrence with hypergeometric tests, applying a repertoire-size bias correction to TCR pairs. In a later analysis, false discovery rates were estimated by permuting HLA or CMV assignments 20 times. A later analysis grouped co-occurring TCRs with DBSCAN, adding TCRdist sequence similarity when clustering within HLA-allele-positive subsets. For co-occurrence clustering, repertoires with fewer than 30,000 or more than 120,000 public chains were excluded, along with several repertoires with anomalous nucleotide sharing. TCRdb stores this immuneACCESS table with in-frame sequences only. Part of the clones is absent; in the studies checked, under half of the shortfall reflects unresolved V genes, and no reason is known for the rest. The DNA was the basis for D and trimming; V, J and clone size are from that table. Across this sample there are 100,000 or so clones, with 74% seen only once. The leading ten clones occupy just over 2% of the sample.

Remarks on this clone: What this receptor recognizes is not known. Base qualities are not recorded, but no much larger clone differs from it by a single base.

In total, 600 or so healthy bone marrow donors made up the cohort. At the time of sampling, every cohort member was nominally healthy, though immune exposures that went unrecorded were likely present. CMV serostatus was recorded as positive for about 310 and negative for about 50% of the roughly 670 cohort members, whereas no CMV serostatus was recorded for the donor in question. Each donor provided a peripheral blood sample, and peripheral blood mononuclear cells were used for TCR beta sequencing. Genomic DNA was extracted from the blood cell samples with the Qiagen DNeasy Blood Extraction Kit. This clonotype originated in a human donor in good health. Source material: PBMCs. The chain employs TRBV7-8 and TRBJ2-4, with 13 bases aligning to TRBD2. CDR3 region: CASSSTSGRAVSKNIQYF. The DNA sequence follows: TGTGCCAGCAGCTCCACTAGCGGGAGGGCCGTCTCCAAAAACATTCAGTACTTC.